The 8 T cell receptor beta chains given below trace back to one sample, sequenced in a study of blood T cell repertoires in COVID-19. Profiled with immunoSEQ multiplex PCR; TCRdb holds only in-frame clones, not every one. The repertoire has around 240,000 clones, over 80% of them found once; the top ten carry approximately 1.2%. Sequenced: PBMCs or T cells enriched from blood (not recorded which). The receptors shown here come from a human donor in a cohort exposed to, infected with or recovered from COVID-19 (not recorded which). The donor label of this sample is uncertain.

This chain links TRBV5-8 with TRBJ2-7, with D possibly TRBD1 on 6 matching bases. Trimming pared 6 bases from V and 0 bases from J, leaving 16 bases between. Germline CDR1 SGHTS, CDR2 YDEGEE. This CDR3 contains 15 residues. CDR3 in amino acids: CASTPMGARSYEQYF. CDR3 coding DNA: TGTGCCAGCACCCCGATGGGGGCCCGCTCCTACGAGCAGTACTTC.

The chain has TRBV6-5 and TRBJ2-7, with 9 bases fitting TRBD1. Germline V CDR1 and CDR2: MNHEY, SVGAGI. With V trimmed by 6 bases and J by 0 bases, 6 bases remained unmatched. This CDR3 comprises 15 residues. The DNA for the CDR3 is TGTGCCAGCAGACCCCGACAGGGGGTCTCCTACGAGCAGTACTTC. Residues: CASRPRQGVSYEQYF.

V is TRBV6-2 or TRBV6-3 and J is TRBJ2-6; a possible D gene is TRBD1 (5 bases). CDR1 MNHEY and CDR2 SVGEGT come from the germline V gene. This CDR3 contains 15 residues. Trimming cost V 5 bases and J 0 bases, with 8 bases left between them. The CDR3 is CASSLTGSGANVLTF. As DNA, the CDR3 is TGTGCCAGCAGTCTTACAGGCTCTGGGGCCAACGTCCTGACTTTC.

This sequence joins TRBV4-3 and TRBJ2-1; TRBD2 agrees at 8 bases. The CDR3 totals 17 residues. Per germline, CDR1 LGHNA and CDR2 YSLEER. V shed 1 base, J shed 7 bases, and the junction held 12 bases outside the gene matches. The DNA for the CDR3 is TGCGCCAGCAGCCAAGCTACTCACGGGGGGGCGAAGAATGAGCAGTTCTTC. It is translated as CASSQATHGGAKNEQFF.

The chain joins TRBV24-1 to TRBJ2-2, with 9 bases that match TRBD2. The trim removed 4 bases at V and 7 bases at J, leaving 9 bases unmatched. The CDR3 contains 16 residues. The V gene's germline CDR1 is KGHDR and CDR2 SFDVKD. The CDR3: CATSDGGRGGSGELFF. Written as DNA, the CDR3 is TGTGCCACCAGTGACGGTGGGCGGGGGGGCAGCGGGGAGCTGTTTTTT.

The chain recombines TRBV5-1 with TRBJ2-7, with TRBD1 matching over 7 bases. V lost 6 bases to trimming and J lost 0 bases; unmatched junction nucleotides: 12. Germline V gene sequence: CDR1 SGHRS, CDR2 YFSETQ. There are 16 residues in the CDR3. CDR3 nucleotides: TGCGCCAGCATCCTCCCGAACCGGGACAGCTCCTACGAGCAGTACTTC. This translates into CASILPNRDSSYEQYF.

This chain uses TRBV2 with TRBJ2-2; 9 bases map to TRBD1. CDR1 and CDR2 (germline): SNHLY, FYNNEI. V lost 9 bases to trimming and J lost 5 bases; unmatched junction nucleotides: 7. The CDR3 contains 14 residues. The CDR3 sequence: CASRTGGDTGELFF. The DNA of the CDR3 is TGTGCCAGTAGAACAGGGGGCGATACCGGGGAGCTGTTTTTT.

The V call is TRBV5-1, the J call TRBJ2-7; 8 bases align to TRBD1. CDR1 and CDR2 from the germline V gene are SGHRS and YFSETQ. The CDR3 is 14 residues long. Losses at the gene ends were 4 bases for V and 2 bases for J; bases not matched to a gene: 5. In DNA, the CDR3 is TGCGCCAGCAGCCCGGACAGGGCGACCTACGAGCAGTACTTC. This gives the protein CASSPDRATYEQYF.